This TCR beta chain was recorded in a study of shared clonotypes between healthy human individuals. Note on this clone: Its antigen is not known.

V was cut by 7 bases and J by 4 bases, with 11 bases left in between. The CDR3 covers 13 residues. The germline V gene has CDR1 WSHSY and CDR2 SAAADI. Generated by immunoSEQ multiplex PCR, the TCRdb table keeps only in-frame clones and is missing some. The repertoire consists of millions of clones, with 90% to 95% occurring once and the leading ten covering roughly 0.13%. General observations from the study: Generation probabilities of non-shared clonotypes were lower (relative to those shared by all four donors).

The chain uses TRBV10-2 and TRBJ1-5; D is possibly TRBD1 (5 bases). The clonotype originates from a man aged 18-30 years in good health. The sequenced sample consisted of naive CD4+ T cells sorted from blood. Subset denoted: CD45RA+ positively selected. The CDR3, as DNA: TGCGCCAGCACGGGGACGCTAAATCAGCCCCAGCATTTT. Translating it yields CASTGTLNQPQHF.